This entry lists 13 T cell receptor beta chains sequenced from one sample in a study of monozygotic twins with inflammatory bowel disease. TCRdb derives one entry per CDR3 protein from the 5' RACE reads, leaving out DNA. The sample totals 110,000 or so distinct CDR3 sequences; its top ten clones hold under 15%. The sequenced sample was blood. Every receptor here comes from a human donor with ulcerative colitis or Crohn's disease, or a healthy co-twin of an affected twin (not recorded which).

V gene TRBV11-3 combines with J gene TRBJ2-3; the TCRdb D gene call, TRBD1, has no DNA to confirm it. Germline V lookup: CDR1 SGHNT, CDR2 YENEEA. The length of the CDR3 is 14 residues. The chain's CDR3 is CASSPGLSTDTQYF.

The chain couples TRBV19 to TRBJ2-4. Germline loops: CDR1 LNHDA, CDR2 SQIVND (reference sequence). CDR3 length: 13 residues. The CDR3 loop is CASSIGQENIQYF.

The CDR3 is CASSKEGARGYGYTF. V and J are TRBV21-1 and TRBJ1-2; TCRdb's assignment of TRBD1 cannot be checked, as there is no DNA. TRBV21-1 is noted as a pseudogene. The CDR3 sequence is 15 residues long.

The chain recombines TRBV2 with TRBJ2-2. From germline, CDR1 is SNHLY and CDR2 FYNNEI. This CDR3 is 15 amino acids long. This CDR3 is CASSEGQWNTGELFF.

V gene TRBV27 combines with J gene TRBJ1-5. The CDR3 sequence is 15 residues long. The germline V gene encodes CDR1 MNHEY and CDR2 SMNVEV (reference sequence). The CDR3 sequence is CASSLTGRTNQPQHF.

The rearrangement joins TRBV7-2 to TRBJ2-3; TCRdb's D call of TRBD2 is untestable without DNA. The CDR3 extends over 17 amino acids. CDR1 is SGHTA, CDR2 FQGNSA, per germline. The CDR3 here is CASSLGTSGTCADTQYF. The full variable domain, with the rest looked up from reference TRBV7-2 and TRBJ2-3, is GAGVSQSPSNKVTEKGKDVELRCDPISGHTALYWYRQSLGQGLEFLIYFQGNSAPDKSGLPSDRFSAERTGGSVSTLTIQRTQQEDSAVYLCASSLGTSGTCADTQYFGPGTRLTVL.

The chain links TRBV7-9 to TRBJ1-4; TCRdb indicates TRBD1, and absent DNA this call remains unverified. CDR1 is SEHNR and CDR2 is FQNEAQ in the germline V gene (reference sequence). CDR3 length: 14 residues. The CDR3 spells CASSPGQENEKLFF.

The J gene is TRBJ2-1, the V gene TRBV20-1; as DNA is missing, the TRBD1 call by TCRdb cannot be tested. The CDR3 consists of 14 residues. Germline loops: CDR1 DFQATT, CDR2 SNEGSKA (reference sequence). CDR3 residues: CSAPKPSGVNEQFF.

V usage is TRBV24-1 and J usage is TRBJ2-5; the D gene TCRdb calls, TRBD1, cannot be checked with no DNA. CDR3 length: 14 residues. Germline CDR1 and CDR2: KGHDR and SFDVKD. The CDR3 sequence is CATMGGQGQETQYF.

This CDR3 reads CASSQVGAPNTGELFF. This chain uses TRBV14 with TRBJ2-2; TCRdb proposes TRBD1, but this gene call is untestable without DNA. Germline-derived CDR1 and CDR2 are SGHDN and FVKESK. This CDR3 has 16 residues.

This chain connects TRBV12-3 or TRBV12-4 to TRBJ2-1; TCRdb returns TRBD1, unconfirmable since there is no DNA. The CDR3 consists of 15 residues. CDR3: CASSPGPWGPPEQFF.

This rearrangement joins TRBV11-2 to TRBJ2-1. The germline gives CDR1 SGHAT, CDR2 FQNNGV. The CDR3 is 15 residues long. CDR3 loop: CASSLLGTGYNEQFF.

The chain has TRBV7-9 and TRBJ2-3; no DNA is available, so the TRBD1 call from TCRdb remains unchecked. Germline V gene sequence: CDR1 SEHNR, CDR2 FQNEAQ (reference sequence). The length of the CDR3 is 16 residues. CDR3 sequence reads: CASSPGARGATDTQYF.